What follows are 3 T cell receptor beta chains derived from one specimen sequenced in a study of blood T cell repertoires in COVID-19. TCRdb's copy holds only in-frame clones and misses some; the assay was immunoSEQ multiplex PCR. The sample comprises more than 75,000 clones, more than 75% of which are singletons, and about 5% rests with the top ten. The sequenced sample consisted of peripheral blood. The receptors come from a woman older than 75 with active COVID-19.

J is TRBJ1-2 and V is TRBV18; D is undetermined. Trimming took off 3 bases at V and 4 bases at J, with 3 bases between the two ends. Germline V lookup: CDR1 KGHSH, CDR2 LQKENI. This CDR3 comprises 11 residues. The CDR3 sequence is CASSPSYGYTF. For the CDR3, the DNA is TGTGCCAGCTCACCGAGCTATGGCTACACCTTC.

The CDR3 region has the DNA TGCGCCAGCAGCTTGGTTGGGGCCACCGGGGAGCTGTTTTTT. It encodes CASSLVGATGELFF. This chain joins TRBV5-1 and TRBJ2-2, with D possibly TRBD1 on 5 matching bases. Germline V CDR1 and CDR2: SGHRS, YFSETQ. The CDR3 has 14 residues. V was pared by 0 bases and J by 4 bases, with 7 bases between.

The chain has TRBV28 and TRBJ2-2; 7 nucleotides line up with TRBD1. Trimming cost V 7 bases and J 1 base; bases outside gene matches: 6. Germline-derived CDR1 and CDR2 are MDHEN and SYDVKM. The CDR3 length is 15 residues. In DNA, the CDR3 is TGTGCCAGCAAGGGGGCGGGTCTGAACACCGGGGAGCTGTTTTTT. It encodes CASKGAGLNTGELFF.